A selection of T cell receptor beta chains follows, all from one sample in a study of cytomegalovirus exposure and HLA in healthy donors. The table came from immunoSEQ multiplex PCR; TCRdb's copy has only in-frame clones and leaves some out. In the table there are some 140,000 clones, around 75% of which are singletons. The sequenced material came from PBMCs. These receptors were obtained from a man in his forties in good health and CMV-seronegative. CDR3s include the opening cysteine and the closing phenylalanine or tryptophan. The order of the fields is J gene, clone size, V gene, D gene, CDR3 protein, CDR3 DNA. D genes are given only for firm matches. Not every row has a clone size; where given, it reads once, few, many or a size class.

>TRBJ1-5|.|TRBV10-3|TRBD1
CAISEDGQGFSGNQPQHF
TGTGCCATCAGTGAGGACGGACAGGGGTTTAGCGGCAATCAGCCCCAGCATTTT
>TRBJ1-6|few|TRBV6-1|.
CASRLPGQNNSPLHF
TGTGCCAGCAGATTGCCGGGACAAAATAATTCACCCCTCCACTTT
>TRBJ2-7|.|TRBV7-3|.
CASSLALEYEQYF
TGTGCCAGCAGCCTCGCCCTAGAGTACGAGCAGTACTTC
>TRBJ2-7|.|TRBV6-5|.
CASSLQVGRAYEQYF
TGTGCCAGCAGTCTCCAGGTCGGGAGAGCCTACGAGCAGTACTTC
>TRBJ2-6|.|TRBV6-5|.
CASSRSRTGANVLTF
TGTGCCAGCAGCCGATCCAGGACTGGGGCCAACGTCCTGACTTTC
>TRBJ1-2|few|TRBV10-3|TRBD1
CAISAGQGNYGYTF
TGTGCCATCAGTGCGGGACAGGGGAACTATGGCTACACCTTC
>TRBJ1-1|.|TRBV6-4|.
CASSFDRNTEAFF
TGTGCCAGCAGTTTCGACAGAAACACTGAAGCTTTCTTT
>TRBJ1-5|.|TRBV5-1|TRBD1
CASSPTGVSNQPQHF
TGCGCCAGCAGCCCAACAGGGGTGAGCAATCAGCCCCAGCATTTT
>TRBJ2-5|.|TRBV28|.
CASSFNQGRETQYF
TGTGCCAGCAGTTTTAATCAGGGTCGGGAGACCCAGTACTTC
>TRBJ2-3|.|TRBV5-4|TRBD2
CASSMGLAGGTDTQYF
TGTGCCAGCAGCATGGGACTAGCGGGAGGAACAGATACGCAGTATTTT
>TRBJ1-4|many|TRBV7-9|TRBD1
CASGAGDRGGTNEKLFF
TGTGCCAGCGGGGCCGGGGACAGGGGGGGTACTAATGAAAAACTGTTTTTT
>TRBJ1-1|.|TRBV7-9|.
CASSLRTLNTEAFF
TGTGCCAGCAGCCTTCGGACATTGAACACTGAAGCTTTCTTT
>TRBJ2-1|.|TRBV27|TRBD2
CASSLAGGDSYNEQFF
TGTGCCAGCAGTCTAGCGGGGGGAGACTCCTACAATGAGCAGTTCTTC
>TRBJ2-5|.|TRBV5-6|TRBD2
CASSLGLATETQYF
TGTGCCAGCAGCCTAGGACTAGCGACGGAGACCCAGTACTTC
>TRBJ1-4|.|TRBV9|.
CASSPWGARGEKLFF
TGTGCCAGCAGCCCCTGGGGTGCACGGGGTGAAAAACTGTTTTTT
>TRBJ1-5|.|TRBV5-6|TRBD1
CASSPWDSHQPQHF
TGTGCCAGCAGCCCATGGGACAGCCATCAGCCCCAGCATTTT
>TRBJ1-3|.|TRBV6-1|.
CASSEEPQGGGNTIYF
TGTGCCAGCAGTGAAGAACCCCAGGGTGGTGGAAACACCATATATTTT
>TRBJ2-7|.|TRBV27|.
CASSLSSGYEQYF
TGTGCCAGCAGTTTATCGTCGGGCTACGAGCAGTACTTC
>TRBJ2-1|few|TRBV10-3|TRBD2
CAIRVGAGGNNEQFF
TGTGCCATCAGGGTTGGCGCGGGGGGGAACAATGAGCAGTTCTTC
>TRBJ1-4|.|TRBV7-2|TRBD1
CASSLMGDRGEKLFF
TGTGCCAGCAGCTTAATGGGGGACAGGGGAGAAAAACTGTTTTTT
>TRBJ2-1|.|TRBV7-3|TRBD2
CASSYTSGGGNEQFF
TGTGCCAGCAGCTACACTAGCGGGGGGGGCAATGAGCAGTTCTTC
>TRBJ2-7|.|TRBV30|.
CAWSVQRRDLYEQYF
TGTGCCTGGAGTGTACAAAGGCGGGACTTATATGAGCAGTACTTC
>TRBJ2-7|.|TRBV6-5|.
CASSYSGLPKAEQYF
TGTGCCAGCAGTTACTCGGGACTCCCCAAGGCCGAGCAGTACTTC
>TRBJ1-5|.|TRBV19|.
CASARSSGVNQPQHF
TGTGCCAGTGCAAGATCCTCAGGCGTAAATCAGCCCCAGCATTTT
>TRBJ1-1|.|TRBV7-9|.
CASSAPGNTEAFF
TGTGCCAGCAGCGCCCCAGGGAACACTGAAGCTTTCTTT
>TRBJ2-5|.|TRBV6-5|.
CASSSERELVETQYF
TGTGCCAGCAGTTCCGAACGGGAATTGGTAGAGACCCAGTACTTC
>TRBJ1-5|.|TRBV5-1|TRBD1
CASSTGTENQPQHF
TGCGCCAGCAGCACCGGGACAGAGAATCAGCCCCAGCATTTT
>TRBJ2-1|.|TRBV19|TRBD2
CASSISGSRDEQFF
TGTGCCAGTAGCATAAGCGGGAGTAGGGATGAGCAGTTCTTC
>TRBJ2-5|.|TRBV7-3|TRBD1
CASSLNQGQGGETQYF
TGTGCCAGCAGCTTAAATCAGGGACAGGGTGGGGAGACCCAGTACTTC
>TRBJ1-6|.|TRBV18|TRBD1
CASSPAGTAANSPLHF
TGTGCCAGCTCACCAGCCGGGACAGCCGCTAATTCACCCCTCCACTTT
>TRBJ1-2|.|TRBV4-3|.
CASSQDSHRPYGYTF
TGCGCCAGCAGCCAAGACAGCCACAGGCCCTATGGCTACACCTTC
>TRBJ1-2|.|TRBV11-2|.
CASSPDSGGYTF
TGTGCCAGCAGCCCGGACTCGGGGGGCTACACCTTC
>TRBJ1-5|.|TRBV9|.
CASSSSLHQPQHF
TGTGCCAGCAGCTCTAGCTTGCATCAGCCCCAGCATTTT
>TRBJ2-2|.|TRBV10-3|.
CAISESSAIGGTGELFF
TGTGCCATCAGTGAGTCGTCGGCCATAGGGGGCACCGGGGAGCTGTTTTTT
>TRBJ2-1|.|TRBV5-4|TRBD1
CASSPRDSRYNEQFF
TGTGCCAGCAGCCCGAGGGACAGTCGCTACAATGAGCAGTTCTTC
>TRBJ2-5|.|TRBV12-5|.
CASGLEETQYF
TGTGCTAGTGGTTTAGAGGAGACCCAGTACTTC
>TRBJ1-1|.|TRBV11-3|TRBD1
CATKTGGGDMNTEAFF
TGTGCCACCAAGACAGGGGGCGGCGATATGAACACTGAAGCTTTCTTT
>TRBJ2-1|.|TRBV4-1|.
CASSQDFYEQFF
TGCGCCAGCAGCCAGGACTTTTATGAGCAGTTCTTC
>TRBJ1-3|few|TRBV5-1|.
CASSSLGSGDTIYF
TGCGCCAGCAGCTCCCTGGGCTCGGGGGACACCATATATTTT
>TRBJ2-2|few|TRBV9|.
CASSVVGTLYTGELFF
TGTGCCAGCAGCGTAGTGGGGACACTCTACACCGGGGAGCTGTTTTTT
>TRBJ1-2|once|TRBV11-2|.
CASSLDLKGLRDGYTF
TGTGCCAGCAGCTTAGATCTCAAAGGTCTTCGGGATGGCTACACCTTC
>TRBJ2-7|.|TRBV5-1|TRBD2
CASSLVGGSSYEQYF
TGCGCCAGCAGCTTGGTGGGCGGGAGCTCCTACGAGCAGTACTTC
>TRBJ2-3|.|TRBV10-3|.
CAIKEGATDTQYF
TGTGCCATCAAGGAGGGGGCCACAGATACGCAGTATTTT
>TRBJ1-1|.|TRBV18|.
CASSLPGIGRTTEAFF
TGTGCCAGCTCACTCCCGGGCATAGGGAGAACAACTGAAGCTTTCTTT